These 4 T cell receptor beta chains were sequenced from one sample in a study of T cells in Graves' hyperthyroidism and ophthalmopathy. It was RNA transcripts that yielded the amplified TCR beta CDR3 regions. RT-PCR in the first round (using the HTBI primer set) targeted the TCR CDR3. TCRdb reprocessed the multiplex PCR reads with MiXCR, giving one entry per CDR3 protein. The sample holds a few hundred thousand distinct CDR3 sequences, more than 11% seen once. Material for sequencing was blood. These receptor sequences come from a woman aged 25-40 years with Graves' hyperthyroidism that later progressed to Graves' ophthalmopathy.

This clonotype has ten or more counts. V usage is TRBV24-1 and J usage is TRBJ2-7, with a tentative D call TRBD1 (5 bases). CDR1 is KGHDR, CDR2 SFDVKD, per germline. V was cut by 1 base and J by 5 bases, with 8 bases left in between. The CDR3 sequence is 13 residues long. The CDR3 here is CATSDFRGHEQYF. Here the CDR3 DNA reads TGTGCCACCAGTGATTTTAGGGGCCACGAGCAGTACTTC.

This clonotype was observed many times. The V and J genes are TRBV3-1 and TRBJ2-7; 8 nucleotides line up with TRBD2. CDR3 length: 15 amino acids. Germline V gene data show CDR1 as LGHDT and CDR2 as YNNKEL (reference sequence). V lost 2 bases, J lost 7 bases, and 10 bases stayed unmatched. The CDR3: CASSQFAGGAGEQYF. CDR3 nucleotides: TGTGCCAGCAGCCAATTCGCGGGAGGAGCGGGGGAGCAGTACTTC.

This clonotype was detected many times. This chain uses TRBV6-1 with TRBJ1-1, with D hard to call. From germline, CDR1 is MNHNS and CDR2 SASEGT. CDR3 length: 16 amino acids. The V and J ends lost 1 base and 1 base respectively, with 13 bases between them. CDR3 amino acids: CASSEGRPLGNTEAFF. The CDR3, as DNA: TGTGCCAGCAGTGAAGGAAGACCCCTCGGGAACACTGAAGCTTTCTTT.

This clonotype was seen ten or more times. J is TRBJ2-7 and V is TRBV28; 8 bases align to TRBD2. Germline assignment: CDR1 MDHEN and CDR2 SYDVKM. The CDR3 spans 15 residues. V trimming: 5 bases; J trimming: 0 bases; junction bases outside the gene matches: 6. The DNA of the CDR3 is TGTGCCAGCAGTGGGGCTAGCGGGCTCTCCTACGAGCAGTACTTC. Translated: CASSGASGLSYEQYF.